Listed below are T cell receptor beta chains from one sample, sequenced in a study of blood T cell repertoires in COVID-19. Generated by immunoSEQ multiplex PCR, the TCRdb table keeps only in-frame clones and is missing some. The sample yields some 140,000 clones, 65% to 80% seen once. Sequenced sample: peripheral blood. The receptor set was obtained from an older man with acute or convalescent COVID-19. Both conserved end residues are part of each CDR3. Each record gives: clone size, D gene, J gene, V gene, CDR3 DNA, CDR3 protein. D genes are given only for firm matches. Not every row has a clone size; where given, it reads once, few, many or a size class.

>.|.|TRBJ2-7|TRBV4-3
TGCGCCAGCAGCCGCGGGGAGGCCTACGAGCAGTACTTC
CASSRGEAYEQYF
>.|.|TRBJ2-7|TRBV6-2/TRBV6-3
TGTGCCAGCAGCGATCCGGGGGCCTACGAGCAGTACTTC
CASSDPGAYEQYF
>.|.|TRBJ2-3|TRBV11-2
TGTGCCAGCAGCCAACTGGATACGCAGTATTTT
CASSQLDTQYF
>.|TRBD2|TRBJ2-3|TRBV11-2
TGTGCCAGCAGCTTAGATAATAGCGGGGGGGCCAAAGATACGCAGTATTTT
CASSLDNSGGAKDTQYF
>.|TRBD1|TRBJ1-6|TRBV9
TGTGCCAGCAGCGGGACAGGGATTAATTCACCCCTCCACTTT
CASSGTGINSPLHF
>.|.|TRBJ2-6|TRBV7-9
TGTGCCAGCAGCTATCGGGGCGGGACTGGGGCCAACGTCCTGACTTTC
CASSYRGGTGANVLTF
>.|TRBD1|TRBJ2-7|TRBV10-3
TGTGCCATCAGTGAAGGGGCCGGGACAGGGGGGTACGAGCAGTACTTC
CAISEGAGTGGYEQYF
>.|.|TRBJ1-1|TRBV7-3
TGTGCCAGCAGCCTATACCCGCCTCGGGTGAACACTGAAGCTTTCTTT
CASSLYPPRVNTEAFF
>.|.|TRBJ2-3|TRBV7-2
TGTGCCAGCAGCTTTGGGCAGGCCCGCACAGATACGCAGTATTTT
CASSFGQARTDTQYF
>.|.|TRBJ1-1|TRBV10-3
TGTGCCATCAGGGACACAATGAACACTGAAGCTTTCTTT
CAIRDTMNTEAFF
>.|.|TRBJ2-6|TRBV4-1
TGCGCCAGCAGCCAAGCGGGTGGTGGGGCCAACGTCCTGACTTTC
CASSQAGGGANVLTF
>many|TRBD1|TRBJ2-5|TRBV6-2/TRBV6-3
TGTGCCAGCAGTTACGGAACAGGGGGCGAAGAGACCCAGTACTTC
CASSYGTGGEETQYF
>.|.|TRBJ1-4|TRBV5-1
TGCGCCAGCAGCTCCGACAGAGGAAAACTGTTTTTT
CASSSDRGKLFF
>.|.|TRBJ2-3|TRBV29-1
TGCAGCGTTGATGGTGGGGCAGGGATAGGTACAGATACGCAGTATTTT
CSVDGGAGIGTDTQYF
>.|.|TRBJ1-1|TRBV7-9
TGTGCCAGCAGCCGTGGACTGACTAAGAACACTGAAGCTTTCTTT
CASSRGLTKNTEAFF
>.|.|TRBJ2-1|TRBV7-2
TGTGCCAGCTCTTGGGAGATAGGTGAGCAGTTCTTC
CASSWEIGEQFF
>few|.|TRBJ2-7|TRBV14
TGTGCCAGCAGCTTTGGTGTCGGTTTCTACGAGCAGTACTTC
CASSFGVGFYEQYF
>.|.|TRBJ2-7|TRBV28
TGTGCCAGCACCGTAACGCCCTGGGCCGGGGACGAGCAGTACTTC
CASTVTPWAGDEQYF
>.|TRBD1|TRBJ1-5|TRBV19
TGTGCCAGTAGTATCCGAGCAGGGGGCCGTCAGCCCCAGCATTTT
CASSIRAGGRQPQHF
>.|TRBD1|TRBJ1-1|TRBV6-5
TGTGCCAGTATGCAATCAAGACAGGGCAACACTGAAGCTTTCTTT
CASMQSRQGNTEAFF
>.|.|TRBJ2-7|TRBV2
TGTGCCAGCAATCGGCGGGACAGCTACGAGCAGTACTTC
CASNRRDSYEQYF
>few|TRBD1|TRBJ1-1|TRBV9
TGTGCCAGCAGCTCACTCCGGGACAGGGGTGGCACTGAAGCTTTCTTT
CASSSLRDRGGTEAFF
>once|.|TRBJ2-7|TRBV7-9
TGTGCCAGCAGCGAAGGACAGATTGACTACGAGCAGTACTTC
CASSEGQIDYEQYF
>.|.|TRBJ2-1|TRBV2
TGTGCCAGCGGTCTCCAATGGAGGGCCAGGGAGCAGTTCTTC
CASGLQWRAREQFF
>.|TRBD1|TRBJ2-3|TRBV5-1
TGCGCCAGCAGGCCGGGACAGTCCTTCGGAGATACGCAGTATTTT
CASRPGQSFGDTQYF
>.|TRBD1|TRBJ2-1|TRBV18
TGTGCCAGCTCACCCGGGACAGCCCCCCGTGAGCAGTTCTTC
CASSPGTAPREQFF
>once|.|TRBJ2-7|TRBV19
TGTGCCAGTAGCCAAGACAGTTACGAGCAGTACTTC
CASSQDSYEQYF
>.|.|TRBJ1-5|TRBV19
TGTGCCAGTAGTCCCGGGAGGGGAGCTTGGCCCCAGCATTTT
CASSPGRGAWPQHF
>.|TRBD2|TRBJ2-7|TRBV11-2
TGTGCCAGCAGCTCCTCTAGCGGGGGGGCCGGCGAGCAGTACTTC
CASSSSSGGAGEQYF